Each of the 17 T cell receptor beta chains below was sequenced from the same sample in a study of blood T cell repertoires in COVID-19. Here immunoSEQ multiplex PCR was the method, and the copy in TCRdb shows in-frame clones only, minus some. This sample carries around 260,000 clones, approximately 85% of them seen once, and the ten largest clones take 0.87%. Sequenced material: peripheral blood. These receptor sequences come from a human donor with COVID-19, enrolled during active disease. The donor label of this sample is uncertain.

V is TRBV20-1 and J is TRBJ2-1; TRBD2 aligns across 11 bases. The CDR3 consists of 14 residues. Germline-derived CDR1 and CDR2 are DFQATT and SNEGSKA (reference sequence). Trimming cost V 3 bases and J 9 bases; bases outside gene matches: 7. DNA for the CDR3: TGCAGTGCTAGTTTCCCTAGCGGGAGGCTTGAGCAGTTCTTC. Protein: CSASFPSGRLEQFF.

This clone has only one observation. V is TRBV5-4 and J is TRBJ2-5, with 15 nucleotides matching TRBD2. Germline assignment: CDR1 SGHNT and CDR2 YYREEE (reference sequence). V lost 4 bases and J lost 3; bases outside the gene matches: 7. There are 17 residues in the CDR3. CDR3 in DNA: TGTGCCAGCAGCCCGGGACTAGCGGGAGGCGGGGAAGAGACCCAGTACTTC. It translates to CASSPGLAGGGEETQYF.

J is TRBJ1-1 and V is TRBV11-1, with D unresolved. The CDR3 loop spans 12 amino acids. Per germline, CDR1 SGHAT and CDR2 FQDESV (reference sequence). V lost 3 bases and J 2 bases, leaving 4 bases between the germline ends. DNA of the CDR3: TGTGCCAGCAGCTTCAGAAACACTGAAGCTTTCTTT. Translating it yields CASSFRNTEAFF.

Only one count was recorded for this clone. CDR3 amino acids: CAWRSRGASGELFF. The CDR3 DNA reads TGTGCCTGGCGTTCTAGGGGCGCTTCCGGGGAGCTGTTTTTT. This chain connects TRBV30 to TRBJ2-2, with D perhaps matching TRBD1 (5 bases). V was shortened by 5 bases and J by 6 bases, with 16 bases between the two germline ends. Germline CDR1 is GTSNPN and CDR2 is SVGIG (reference sequence). The CDR3 length is 14 residues.

The V gene is TRBV2, the J gene TRBJ1-4; D is uncertain. This CDR3 region has 15 residues. Germline lookup yields CDR1 SNHLY and CDR2 FYNNEI. V lost 1 base to trimming and J lost 0 bases, with 6 bases between them. The CDR3 nucleotides read TGTGCCAGCAGTGAAGGGGGAGCAACTAATGAAAAACTGTTTTTT. Translated: CASSEGGATNEKLFF.

This chain connects TRBV7-3 to TRBJ1-3; D is ambiguous. The length of the CDR3 is 15 residues. With 4 bases removed from V and 0 bases from J, the gap between germline ends came to 10 bases. The germline V gene has CDR1 SGHTA and CDR2 FQGTGA. The CDR3 is CASSWLGSSGNTIYF. For the CDR3, the DNA is TGTGCCAGCAGCTGGCTGGGGAGCTCTGGAAACACCATATATTTT.

This chain connects TRBV5-1 to TRBJ2-5; the match to TRBD2 covers 9 bases. The J segment lost 3 bases and the V segment lost 5 bases, leaving 8 bases of the junction unmatched. The CDR3 has 15 amino acids. The V gene's germline CDR1 is SGHRS and CDR2 YFSETQ. Written as DNA, the CDR3 is TGCGCCAGCAGGGATCAGACTAGCGGAAAAGAGACCCAGTACTTC. Encoded protein: CASRDQTSGKETQYF.

In nucleotides, the CDR3 is TGTGCCAGTACCTCGGACAACACAGATACGCAGTATTTT. As protein: CASTSDNTDTQYF. The chain recombines TRBV19 with TRBJ2-3, with TRBD1 as a possible D gene (5 bases). Deletions cut 7 bases from V and 2 bases from J, with 10 bases between. The germline V gene encodes CDR1 LNHDA and CDR2 SQIVND (reference sequence). This CDR3 has 13 amino acids.

CDR3 DNA sequence: TGTGCCATCAGTGACTTAGCGGGAGCGCTGGATACGCAGTATTTT. It codes for CAISDLAGALDTQYF. This sequence joins TRBV10-3 and TRBJ2-3; the match to TRBD2 covers 9 bases. The J segment lost 6 bases and the V segment lost 3 bases, leaving 7 bases of the junction unmatched. The germline V gene encodes CDR1 ENHRY and CDR2 SYGVKD. The length of the CDR3 is 15 residues.

The chain is built from TRBV6-5 and TRBJ1-2; D is possibly TRBD1 (5 bases). This CDR3 spans 14 amino acids. Per the germline V gene, CDR1 is MNHEY and CDR2 is SVGAGI. Trimming removed 8 bases at V and 6 bases at J, with 19 bases between. The CDR3 DNA follows: TGTGCCAGCGTCCCGGGACCCGGCGGGGATGGCTACACCTTC. This gives the protein CASVPGPGGDGYTF.

The J gene is TRBJ2-1, the V gene TRBV7-2, with unresolved D. Deletions cut 1 base from V and 8 bases from J, with 6 bases between. Per germline, CDR1 SGHTA and CDR2 FQGNSA. The CDR3 is 12 residues long. The chain's CDR3 is CASSLGLYEQFF. The CDR3 nucleotides are TGTGCCAGCAGCTTAGGACTCTATGAGCAGTTCTTC.

The V gene is TRBV24-1, the J gene TRBJ1-2; 9 bases match TRBD1. Germline values: CDR1 KGHDR, CDR2 SFDVKD. This CDR3 is 15 amino acids long. V lost 3 bases, J lost 8 bases, and 9 bases stayed unmatched. The CDR3 sequence is CATSDPTGGAWGYTF. Written as DNA, the CDR3 is TGTGCCACCAGTGATCCTACAGGGGGCGCTTGGGGCTACACCTTC.

This clone was detected only a few times. The rearrangement joins TRBV6-2 or TRBV6-3 to TRBJ1-5, with TRBD1 as a possible D gene (5 bases). This CDR3 comprises 15 residues. Germline V lookup: CDR1 MNHEY, CDR2 SVGEGT. V lost 4 bases to trimming and J lost 4 bases, with 14 bases between them. CDR3 bases: TGTGCCAGCAGTTCGCAGGGAGGTATGAATCAGCCCCAGCATTTT. It specifies CASSSQGGMNQPQHF.

The chain combines TRBV15 with TRBJ1-5; TRBD1 is a possible D gene (5 bases). The V end was cut by 0 bases, the J end by 10 bases, with 19 bases between. Germline CDR1 is LNHNV and CDR2 is YYDKDF (reference sequence). The CDR3 runs 16 residues. CDR3 bases: TGTGCCACCAGCAGAGATCAGGGCAGGGCTGCGGGACCCCAGCATTTT. Its protein is CATSRDQGRAAGPQHF.

The chain joins TRBV7-2 to TRBJ2-1; 7 bases are a match to TRBD2. V trimming: 5 bases; J trimming: 9 bases; junction bases outside the gene matches: 7. Germline V gene lookup returns CDR1 SGHTA and CDR2 FQGNSA. The CDR3 spans 13 residues. CDR3 in DNA: TGTGCCAGCAGCCGTGAGCGGGACGGTGAGCAGTTCTTC. The encoded protein is CASSRERDGEQFF. Drawing the rest from reference TRBV7-2 and TRBJ2-1, the complete variable domain is GAGVSQSPSNKVTEKGKDVELRCDPISGHTALYWYRQSLGQGLEFLIYFQGNSAPDKSGLPSDRFSAERTGGSVSTLTIQRTQQEDSAVYLCASSRERDGEQFFGPGTRLTVL.

The chain couples TRBV2 to TRBJ1-5; 9 bases are a match to TRBD1. The CDR3 is 17 amino acids. Looked up from germline, CDR1 is SNHLY and CDR2 is FYNNEI. The V and J ends lost 5 bases and 1 base, in that order; junction bases with no gene match: 9. Written as DNA, the CDR3 is TGTGCCAGCAGTCGGGACAGGGTAATAGGGAGCAATCAGCCCCAGCATTTT. It specifies CASSRDRVIGSNQPQHF.

The chain is built from TRBV9 and TRBJ2-1; 8 bases line up with TRBD2. Germline V gives CDR1 SGDLS, CDR2 YYNGEE. This CDR3 has 16 amino acids. V dropped 2 bases and J dropped 9; count of bases not matched to a gene: 13. The CDR3 coding sequence is TGTGCCAGCAGCGTGGCAACGGGAGGGGGTGGTAGTGAGCAGTTCTTC. Its protein is CASSVATGGGGSEQFF.